The clone carrying this T cell receptor beta chain was observed at least ten times. Its antigen is as yet unknown. This CDR3 contains 14 residues. From germline, CDR1 is MNHEY and CDR2 SVGEGT. The junction had 7 bases not matched to a gene; V was cut back by 5 bases and J by 4 bases. TCRdb analysed the reads with MiXCR anew, one entry per CDR3 protein. The data hold around 140,000 distinct CDR3 sequences, with about 6.5% observed a single time. The sample comes from a study of T cell repertoires in cytomegalovirus infection. Broader study findings: Dominating the ex vivo response were TCR beta clonotypes that were CMV-specific and HLA-C-restricted.

The rearrangement joins TRBV6-2 or TRBV6-3 to TRBJ1-1; 7 bases are shared with TRBD1. Material: PBMCs. The TCR was taken from a human donor in good health (CMV status not recorded). Some clones in this sample may be carry-over from other donors' samples. CDR3 DNA: TGTGCCAGCAGTAACCGGGACAGTCTCACTGAAGCTTTCTTT. This codes for CASSNRDSLTEAFF.